This TCR beta chain was obtained from a study of T cell responses to AZD1222 COVID-19 vaccine. Study-wide results and limits: With two AZD1222 doses given, Spike-specific TCR breadth and depth both rose. Samples come after the peak T cell response, not at day 14.

Clones were sequenced by immunoSEQ multiplex PCR, and TCRdb holds only the in-frame ones, with some missing. The table shows under 200,000 clones, with around 90% occurring only once. As regards this clone: The antigen remains undetermined.

The CDR3 is 15 amino acids. Trimming left V 1 base short and J 3 bases short, with 12 bases between. Germline V gene lookup returns CDR1 SGHAT and CDR2 FQNNGV. This sequence originates from an adult who received the AZD1222 COVID-19 vaccine. The chain has TRBV11-2 and TRBJ1-2; D unresolved. Specimen: peripheral blood, collected 28 days after the second AZD1222 dose. The CDR3 protein is CASSLGSDPYYGYTF. CDR3 sequence (DNA): TGTGCCAGCAGCTTAGGGTCAGATCCCTACTATGGCTACACCTTC. Drawing the rest from reference TRBV11-2 and TRBJ1-2, the complete variable domain is EAGVAQSPRYKIIEKRQSVAFWCNPISGHATLYWYQQILGQGPKLLIQFQNNGVVDDSQLPKDRFSAERLKGVDSTLKIQPAKLEDSAVYLCASSLGSDPYYGYTFGSGTRLTVV.